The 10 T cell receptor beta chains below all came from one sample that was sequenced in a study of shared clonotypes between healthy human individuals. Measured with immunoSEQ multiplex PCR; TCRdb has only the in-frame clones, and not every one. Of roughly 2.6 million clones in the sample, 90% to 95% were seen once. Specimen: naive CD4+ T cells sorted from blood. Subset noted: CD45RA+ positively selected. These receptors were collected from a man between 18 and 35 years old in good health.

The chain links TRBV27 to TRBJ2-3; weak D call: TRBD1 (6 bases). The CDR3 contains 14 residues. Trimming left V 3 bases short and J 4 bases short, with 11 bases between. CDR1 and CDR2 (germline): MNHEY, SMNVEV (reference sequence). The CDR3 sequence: CASSFLSGADTQYF. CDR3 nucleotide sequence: TGTGCCAGCAGTTTCCTGTCAGGGGCAGATACGCAGTATTTT.

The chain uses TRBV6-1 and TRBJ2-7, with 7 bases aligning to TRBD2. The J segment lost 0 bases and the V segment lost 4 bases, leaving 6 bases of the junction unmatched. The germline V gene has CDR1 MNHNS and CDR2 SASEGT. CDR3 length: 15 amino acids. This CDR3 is CASSGSGALSYEQYF. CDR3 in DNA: TGTGCCAGCAGTGGAAGCGGGGCCCTCTCCTACGAGCAGTACTTC.

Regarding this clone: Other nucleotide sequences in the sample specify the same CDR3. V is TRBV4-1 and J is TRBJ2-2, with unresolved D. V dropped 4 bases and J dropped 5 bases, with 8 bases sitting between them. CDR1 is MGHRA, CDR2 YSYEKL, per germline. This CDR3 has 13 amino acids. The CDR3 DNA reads TGCGCCAGCAGCCCGGGTGGAACCGGGGAGCTGTTTTTT. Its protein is CASSPGGTGELFF.

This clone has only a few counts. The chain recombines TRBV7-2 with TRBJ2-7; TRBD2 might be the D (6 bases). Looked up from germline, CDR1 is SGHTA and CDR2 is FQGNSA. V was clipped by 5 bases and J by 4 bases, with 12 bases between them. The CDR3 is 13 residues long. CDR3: CASSAEEGYEQYF. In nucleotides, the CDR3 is TGTGCCAGCAGCGCGGAGGAGGGATACGAGCAGTACTTC.

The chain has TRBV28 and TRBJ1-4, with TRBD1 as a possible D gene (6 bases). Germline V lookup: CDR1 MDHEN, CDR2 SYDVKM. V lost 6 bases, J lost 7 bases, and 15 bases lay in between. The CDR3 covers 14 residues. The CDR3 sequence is CASSRTGLGEKLFF. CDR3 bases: TGTGCCAGCAGCCGTACAGGGTTAGGTGAAAAACTGTTTTTT.

The CDR3 DNA reads TGCAGCACTAGACAGACCGAGAACTATGGCTACACCTTC. Amino acid sequence: CSTRQTENYGYTF. The V call is TRBV29-1, the J call TRBJ1-2, with D tentatively TRBD1 (5 bases). The germline CDR1 and CDR2 sequences are SQVTM and ANQGSEA. The CDR3 has 13 amino acids. V was shortened by 8 bases and J by 2 bases, with 15 bases between the two germline ends.

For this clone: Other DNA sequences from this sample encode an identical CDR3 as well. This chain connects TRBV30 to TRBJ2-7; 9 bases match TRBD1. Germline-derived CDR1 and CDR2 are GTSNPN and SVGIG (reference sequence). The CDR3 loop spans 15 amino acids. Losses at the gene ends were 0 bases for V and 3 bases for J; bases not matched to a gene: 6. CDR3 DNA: TGTGCCTGGAGTGTGCCTAGGACAGGGGTCTACGAGCAGTACTTC. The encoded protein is CAWSVPRTGVYEQYF.

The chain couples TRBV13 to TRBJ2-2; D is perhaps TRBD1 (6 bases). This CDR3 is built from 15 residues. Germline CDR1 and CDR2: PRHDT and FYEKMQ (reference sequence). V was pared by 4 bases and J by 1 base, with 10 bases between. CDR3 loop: CASSSGQMNTGELFF. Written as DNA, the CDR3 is TGTGCCAGCAGCTCCGGACAGATGAACACCGGGGAGCTGTTTTTT.

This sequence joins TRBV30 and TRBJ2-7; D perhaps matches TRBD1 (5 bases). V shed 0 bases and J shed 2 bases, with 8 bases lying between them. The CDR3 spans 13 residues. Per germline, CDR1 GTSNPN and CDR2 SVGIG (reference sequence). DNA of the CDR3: TGTGCCTGGAGTGTACAACAGGCCTACGAGCAGTACTTC. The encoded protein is CAWSVQQAYEQYF. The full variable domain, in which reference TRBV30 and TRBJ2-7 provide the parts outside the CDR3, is SQTIHQWPATLVQPVGSPLSLECTVEGTSNPNLYWYRQAAGRGLQLLFYSVGIGQISSEVPQNLSASRPQDRQFILSSKKLLLSDSGFYLCAWSVQQAYEQYFGPGTRLTVT.

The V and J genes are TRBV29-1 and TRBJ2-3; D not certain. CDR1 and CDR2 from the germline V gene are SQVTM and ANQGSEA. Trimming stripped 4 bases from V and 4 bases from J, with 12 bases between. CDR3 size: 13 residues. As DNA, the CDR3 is TGCAGCGTTGGTAAGGGTGGTTCAGATACGCAGTATTTT. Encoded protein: CSVGKGGSDTQYF.